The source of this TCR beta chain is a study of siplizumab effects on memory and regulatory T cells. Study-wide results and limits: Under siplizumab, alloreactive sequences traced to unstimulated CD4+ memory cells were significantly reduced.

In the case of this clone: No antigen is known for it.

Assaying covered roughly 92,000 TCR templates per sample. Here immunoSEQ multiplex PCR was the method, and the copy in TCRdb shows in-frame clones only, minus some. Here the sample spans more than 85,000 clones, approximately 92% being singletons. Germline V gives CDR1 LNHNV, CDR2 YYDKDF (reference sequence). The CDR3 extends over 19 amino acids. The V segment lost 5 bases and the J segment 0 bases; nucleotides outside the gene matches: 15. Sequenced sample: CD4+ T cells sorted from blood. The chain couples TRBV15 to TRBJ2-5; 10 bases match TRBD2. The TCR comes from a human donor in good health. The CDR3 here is CATSLQGGLAALYQETQYF. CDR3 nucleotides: TGTGCCACCAGCCTCCAAGGCGGACTAGCGGCCCTGTACCAAGAGACCCAGTACTTC.